This entry lists 19 T cell receptor beta chains sequenced from one sample in a study of cytomegalovirus exposure and HLA in healthy donors (dated by TCRdb to 2016 to 2017). Receptor libraries were prepared by the immunoSEQ multiplex PCR assay. For the multiplex PCR, a mixture combining 60 forward primers for TCR Vbeta segments and 13 reverse primers for TCR Jbeta segments was used. Sourced from immuneACCESS, this table was stored by TCRdb with only in-frame sequences that have V and J called. A share of the clones is absent; for the studies checked, an unresolved V gene accounts for under half, and the remainder has no known explanation. This sample has 130,000 to 150,000 clones in its table, and 80% of those were observed once. The biggest ten clones account for 1% to 1.5% of the sample. The sample comprised PBMCs. These receptor sequences come from a male donor in good health and CMV-seropositive.

V gene TRBV7-2 combines with J gene TRBJ1-5; 7 nucleotides agree with TRBD1. The CDR3 runs 14 residues. Germline V gives CDR1 SGHTA, CDR2 FQGNSA. The trim removed 5 bases at V and 3 bases at J, leaving 4 bases unmatched. In nucleotides, the CDR3 is TGTGCCAGCAGCCAGACAGGGTTCAATCAGCCCCAGCATTTT. This encodes CASSQTGFNQPQHF.

The chain recombines TRBV19 with TRBJ2-7; TRBD2 matches 7 bases. V was pared by 1 base and J by 4 bases, with 7 bases of the junction left unmatched. This CDR3 has 15 amino acids. From germline, CDR1 is LNHDA and CDR2 SQIVND (reference sequence). Here the CDR3 reads CASSIGRGSLYEQYF. CDR3 coding DNA: TGTGCCAGTAGTATAGGTCGCGGGAGCCTTTACGAGCAGTACTTC.

In this sample, this clone turned up a few times. The chain combines TRBV13 with TRBJ2-3; D is perhaps TRBD2 (5 bases). In germline, CDR1 is PRHDT, CDR2 FYEKMQ (reference sequence). This CDR3 contains 14 residues. V lost 5 bases to trimming and J lost 0 bases, with 9 bases between them. CDR3 amino acids: CASSPGLSTDTQYF. CDR3 DNA sequence: TGTGCCAGCAGCCCCGGACTGAGCACAGATACGCAGTATTTT.

The CDR3 region is CASSLVRVGNTEAFF. In DNA form, the CDR3 reads TGCGCCAGCAGCTTGGTGCGGGTTGGAAACACTGAAGCTTTCTTT. The chain couples TRBV5-1 to TRBJ1-1; no reliable D call. This CDR3 region has 15 residues. V gave up 0 bases and J gave up 2 bases, with 11 bases separating them. Germline V CDR1 and CDR2: SGHRS, YFSETQ.

V and J are TRBV4-1 and TRBJ2-3, with D possibly being TRBD2 (5 bases). This CDR3 contains 13 residues. V dropped 7 bases and J dropped 2 bases, with 10 bases sitting between them. Germline V gene sequence: CDR1 MGHRA, CDR2 YSYEKL. Written as DNA, the CDR3 is TGCGCCAGCAAGGAGACTAACACAGATACGCAGTATTTT. Amino acids: CASKETNTDTQYF.

The chain carries TRBV7-3 and TRBJ2-1; 8 nucleotides line up with TRBD2. CDR1 SGHTA and CDR2 FQGTGA come from the germline V gene. The CDR3 runs to 18 residues. Trimming removed 5 bases from V and 0 bases from J; junction bases left unmatched: 12. CDR3 sequence reads: CASSPTGLAGSSYNEQFF. The CDR3 DNA reads as TGTGCCAGCAGCCCTACCGGCCTAGCGGGCTCCTCCTACAATGAGCAGTTCTTC.

V is TRBV6-1 and J is TRBJ1-3; D not resolved. This CDR3 comprises 13 residues. V lost 11 bases to trimming and J lost 0 bases, with 11 bases between them. Germline lookup yields CDR1 MNHNS and CDR2 SASEGT. CDR3 nucleotides: TGTGCCGTAAACCCGAGCTCTGGAAACACCATATATTTT. It codes for CAVNPSSGNTIYF.

This clone was detected only once. The genes are TRBV5-4 and TRBJ2-7; 11 positions agree with TRBD2. V trimming: 4 bases; J trimming: 3 bases; junction bases outside the gene matches: 6. Germline V lookup: CDR1 SGHNT, CDR2 YYREEE (reference sequence). The CDR3 sequence is 15 residues long. The CDR3 DNA sequence: TGTGCCAGCAGCCGGACTAGCGGGCCTCACTACGAGCAGTACTTC. Its translation: CASSRTSGPHYEQYF.

This chain links TRBV6-5 with TRBJ1-4, with TRBD1 matching 8 bases. The CDR3 consists of 14 residues. CDR1 MNHEY and CDR2 SVGAGI come from the germline V gene. V shed 2 bases and J 10 bases; nucleotides not matched to a gene: 6. This chain's CDR3 is CASSYVDREGKLFF. As DNA, the CDR3 is TGTGCCAGCAGTTACGTGGACAGGGAGGGAAAACTGTTTTTT.

This chain joins TRBV29-1 and TRBJ2-2; 7 bases align to TRBD1. The V gene end was trimmed by 7 bases and the J gene end by 3 bases; junction bases not matched to a gene: 2. Per the germline V gene, CDR1 is SQVTM and CDR2 is ANQGSEA. The CDR3 sequence is 12 residues long. The CDR3 loop is CSATGDTGELFF. CDR3 in DNA: TGCAGCGCTACAGGGGACACCGGGGAGCTGTTTTTT.

V gene TRBV7-8 combines with J gene TRBJ2-1, with 10 bases that match TRBD2. Unmatched junction bases numbered 4, after V lost 3 bases and J lost 5 bases. The CDR3 extends over 15 amino acids. The V gene's germline CDR1 is SGHVS and CDR2 FQNEAQ. CDR3 bases: TGTGCCAGCAGCTTCGGGACTAGCGCGAACAATGAGCAGTTCTTC. Protein product: CASSFGTSANNEQFF.

The chain is built from TRBV19 and TRBJ1-3; TRBD1 might be the D (5 bases). Germline CDR1 reads LNHDA; CDR2 reads SQIVND (reference sequence). Trimming took 5 bases from V and 1 from J, leaving 12 bases between them. The CDR3 length is 15 residues. CDR3 DNA: TGTGCCAGTAGTGCCTCTCCAGGGTCTGGAAACACCATATATTTT. It encodes CASSASPGSGNTIYF.

The chain couples TRBV9 to TRBJ1-2; tentative D call: TRBD1 (6 bases). There are 17 residues in the CDR3. Trimming stripped 4 bases from V and 2 bases from J, with 21 bases between. Germline CDR1 and CDR2: SGDLS and YYNGEE. The CDR3 reads CASSTTSRGGANYGYTF. CDR3 coding DNA: TGTGCCAGCAGCACAACCTCTAGGGGGGGGGCGAACTATGGCTACACCTTC.

The rearrangement links TRBV6-5 to TRBJ2-5, with no clear D. The germline gives CDR1 MNHEY, CDR2 SVGAGI. The CDR3 spans 14 residues. Trimming shortened V by 2 bases and J by 2 bases, and 9 bases separated the two germline ends. This CDR3 reads CASSYGSRQETQYF. CDR3 DNA: TGTGCCAGCAGTTACGGGTCCAGGCAAGAGACCCAGTACTTC.

This chain connects TRBV19 to TRBJ1-1; D gene unclear. This CDR3 is built from 15 residues. CDR1 is LNHDA and CDR2 is SQIVND in the germline V gene (reference sequence). Between the trimmed V and J ends, which lost 0 bases and 3 bases, there was a span of 11 bases. The CDR3: CASSIEAGGDTEAFF. The CDR3 DNA sequence: TGTGCCAGTAGTATAGAGGCCGGCGGGGACACTGAAGCTTTCTTT.

The rearrangement joins TRBV7-9 to TRBJ2-3, with a weak D call TRBD1 (5 bases). Trimming left V 7 bases short and J 6 bases short, with 14 bases between. This CDR3 region has 13 residues. Germline CDR1 is SEHNR and CDR2 is FQNEAQ (reference sequence). CDR3 bases: TGTGCCAGCATCGATCAGGGCTTTGATACGCAGTATTTT. It encodes CASIDQGFDTQYF. Filled out from reference TRBV7-9 and TRBJ2-3, the complete variable domain reads DTGVSQNPRHKITKRGQNVTFRCDPISEHNRLYWYRQTLGQGPEFLTYFQNEAQLEKSRLLSDRFSAERPKGSFSTLEIQRTEQGDSAMYLCASIDQGFDTQYFGPGTRLTVL.

CDR3 sequence: CASSPQGLAGGLYYNEQFF. In DNA, the CDR3 is TGTGCCAGCAGTCCGCAGGGACTAGCGGGAGGGTTGTATTACAATGAGCAGTTCTTC. The rearrangement joins TRBV27 to TRBJ2-1; 16 nucleotides agree with TRBD2. Trimming took 5 bases from V and 4 from J; bases not matched to a gene: 11. CDR1 is MNHEY and CDR2 is SMNVEV in the germline V gene (reference sequence). CDR3 length: 19 amino acids.

The V call is TRBV5-1, the J call TRBJ1-2, with D uncertain. The V gene's germline CDR1 is SGHRS and CDR2 YFSETQ. The CDR3 totals 13 residues. Trimming cost V 6 bases and J 0 bases, with 9 bases left between them. The CDR3 region has the DNA TGCGCCAGCAAACTGGGCCCTAACTATGGCTACACCTTC. Its protein product is CASKLGPNYGYTF.

This chain connects TRBV29-1 to TRBJ2-4; 10 nucleotides match TRBD1. Germline V gene lookup returns CDR1 SQVTM and CDR2 ANQGSEA. V lost 6 bases and J lost 7; bases outside the gene matches: 3. The CDR3 is made up of 12 amino acids. The CDR3, as DNA: TGCAGCGTGTGGACAGGGGGTAACATTCAGTACTTC. Its protein product is CSVWTGGNIQYF.